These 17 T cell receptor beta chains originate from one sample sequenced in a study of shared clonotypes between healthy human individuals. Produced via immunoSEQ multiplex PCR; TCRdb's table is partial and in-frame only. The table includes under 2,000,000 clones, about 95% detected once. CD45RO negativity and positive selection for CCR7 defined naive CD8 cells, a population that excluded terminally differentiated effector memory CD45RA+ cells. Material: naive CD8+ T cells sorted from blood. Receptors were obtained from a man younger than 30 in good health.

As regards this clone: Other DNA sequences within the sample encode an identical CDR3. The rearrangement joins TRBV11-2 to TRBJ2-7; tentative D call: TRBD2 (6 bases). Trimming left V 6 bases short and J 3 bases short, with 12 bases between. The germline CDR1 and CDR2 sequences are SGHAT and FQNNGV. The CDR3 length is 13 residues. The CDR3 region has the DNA TGTGCCAGCAGTACCGGGACTCTCTACGAGCAGTACTTC. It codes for CASSTGTLYEQYF.

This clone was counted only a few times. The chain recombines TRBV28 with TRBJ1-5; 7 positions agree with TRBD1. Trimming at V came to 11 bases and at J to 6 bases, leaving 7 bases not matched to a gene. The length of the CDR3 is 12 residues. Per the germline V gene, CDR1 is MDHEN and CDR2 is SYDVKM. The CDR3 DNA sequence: TGTGCCGAGAGTACAGGGGCTCAGCCCCAGCATTTT. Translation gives CAESTGAQPQHF.

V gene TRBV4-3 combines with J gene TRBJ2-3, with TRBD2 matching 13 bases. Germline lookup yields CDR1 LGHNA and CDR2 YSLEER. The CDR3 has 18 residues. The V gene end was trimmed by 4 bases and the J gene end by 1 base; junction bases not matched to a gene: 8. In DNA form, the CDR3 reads TGCGCCAGCAGCCCAGGACTAGCGGGAGAAAGGGGCACAGATACGCAGTATTTT. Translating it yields CASSPGLAGERGTDTQYF.

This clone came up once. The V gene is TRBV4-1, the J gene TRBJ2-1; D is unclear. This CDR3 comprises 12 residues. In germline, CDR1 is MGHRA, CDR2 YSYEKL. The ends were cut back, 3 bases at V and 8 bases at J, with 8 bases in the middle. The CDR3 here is CASSHGRDEQFF. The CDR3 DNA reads TGCGCCAGCAGCCATGGCAGAGATGAGCAGTTCTTC.

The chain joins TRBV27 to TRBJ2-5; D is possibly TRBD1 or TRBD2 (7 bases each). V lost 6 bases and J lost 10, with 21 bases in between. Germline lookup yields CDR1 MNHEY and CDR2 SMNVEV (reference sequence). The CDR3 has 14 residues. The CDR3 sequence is CASSGTAVGRDQYF. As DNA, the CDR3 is TGTGCCAGCAGCGGGACAGCTGTGGGGAGGGACCAGTACTTC.

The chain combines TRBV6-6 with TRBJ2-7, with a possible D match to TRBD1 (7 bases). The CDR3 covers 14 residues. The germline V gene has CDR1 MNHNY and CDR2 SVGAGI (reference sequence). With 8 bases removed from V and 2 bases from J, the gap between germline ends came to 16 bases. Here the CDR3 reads CASRAQGTPYEQYF. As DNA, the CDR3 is TGTGCCAGCCGAGCACAGGGGACTCCCTACGAGCAGTACTTC.

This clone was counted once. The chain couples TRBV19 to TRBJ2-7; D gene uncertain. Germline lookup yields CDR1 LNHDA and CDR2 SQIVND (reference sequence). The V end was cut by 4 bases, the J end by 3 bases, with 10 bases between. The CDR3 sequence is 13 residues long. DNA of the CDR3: TGTGCCAGTAGTAGTGGTCTCCACTACGAGCAGTACTTC. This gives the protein CASSSGLHYEQYF.

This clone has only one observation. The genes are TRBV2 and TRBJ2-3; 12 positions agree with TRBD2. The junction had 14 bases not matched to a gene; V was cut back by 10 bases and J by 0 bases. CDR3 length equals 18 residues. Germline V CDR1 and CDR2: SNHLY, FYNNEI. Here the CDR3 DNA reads TGTGCCACCCTAGCGGGAGGGCCGCGCTCTATAAGCACAGATACGCAGTATTTT. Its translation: CATLAGGPRSISTDTQYF.

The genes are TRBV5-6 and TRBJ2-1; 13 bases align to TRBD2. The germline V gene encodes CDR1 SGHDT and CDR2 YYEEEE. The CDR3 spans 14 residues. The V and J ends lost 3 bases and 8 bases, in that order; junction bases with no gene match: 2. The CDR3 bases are TGTGCCAGCAGCTCAGGGACTAGCGGGGATGAGCAGTTCTTC. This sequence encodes CASSSGTSGDEQFF.

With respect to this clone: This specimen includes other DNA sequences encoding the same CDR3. CDR3 sequence reads: CASSLGPGQGHTGELFF. In DNA, the CDR3 is TGTGCCAGCAGCTTAGGACCGGGACAGGGACACACCGGGGAGCTGTTTTTT. This chain uses TRBV7-2 with TRBJ2-2; 9 nucleotides line up with TRBD1. The germline V gene encodes CDR1 SGHTA and CDR2 FQGNSA. The CDR3 has 17 residues. The J segment lost 3 bases and the V segment lost 1 base, leaving 6 bases of the junction unmatched.

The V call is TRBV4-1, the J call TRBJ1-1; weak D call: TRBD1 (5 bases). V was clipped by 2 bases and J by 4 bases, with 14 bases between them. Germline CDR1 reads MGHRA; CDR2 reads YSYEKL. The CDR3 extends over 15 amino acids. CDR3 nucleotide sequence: TGCGCCAGCAGCCAATTCCCCGGGGCGGGCACTGAAGCTTTCTTT. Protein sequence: CASSQFPGAGTEAFF.

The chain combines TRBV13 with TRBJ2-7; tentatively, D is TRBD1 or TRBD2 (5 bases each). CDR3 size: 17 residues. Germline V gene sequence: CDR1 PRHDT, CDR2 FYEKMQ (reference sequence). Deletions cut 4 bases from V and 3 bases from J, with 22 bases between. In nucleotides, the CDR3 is TGTGCCAGCAGCTCAGGGCGCAGTGGGAGAGGTGTCTACGAGCAGTACTTC. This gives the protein CASSSGRSGRGVYEQYF.

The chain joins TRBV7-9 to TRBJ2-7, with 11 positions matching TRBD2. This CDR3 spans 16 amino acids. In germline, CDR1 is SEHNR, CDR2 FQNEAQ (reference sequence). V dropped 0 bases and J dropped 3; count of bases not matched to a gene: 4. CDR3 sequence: CASSLAIGLAGYEQYF. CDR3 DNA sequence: TGTGCCAGCAGCTTAGCGATCGGACTAGCGGGCTACGAGCAGTACTTC. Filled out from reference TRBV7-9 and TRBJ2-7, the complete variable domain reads DTGVSQNPRHKITKRGQNVTFRCDPISEHNRLYWYRQTLGQGPEFLTYFQNEAQLEKSRLLSDRFSAERPKGSFSTLEIQRTEQGDSAMYLCASSLAIGLAGYEQYFGPGTRLTVT.

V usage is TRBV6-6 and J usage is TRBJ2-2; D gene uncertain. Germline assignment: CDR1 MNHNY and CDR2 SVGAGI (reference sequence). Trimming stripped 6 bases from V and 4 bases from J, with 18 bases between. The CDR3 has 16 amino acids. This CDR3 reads CASSLSSPGLTGELFF. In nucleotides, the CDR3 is TGTGCCAGCAGCTTATCTTCACCGGGTCTCACCGGGGAGCTGTTTTTT.

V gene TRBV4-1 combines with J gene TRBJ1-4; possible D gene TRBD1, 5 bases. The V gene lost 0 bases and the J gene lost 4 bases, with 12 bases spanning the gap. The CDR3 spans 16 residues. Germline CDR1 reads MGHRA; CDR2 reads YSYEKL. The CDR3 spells CASSQESGTNNEKLFF. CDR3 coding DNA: TGCGCCAGCAGCCAAGAAAGTGGGACCAATAATGAAAAACTGTTTTTT.

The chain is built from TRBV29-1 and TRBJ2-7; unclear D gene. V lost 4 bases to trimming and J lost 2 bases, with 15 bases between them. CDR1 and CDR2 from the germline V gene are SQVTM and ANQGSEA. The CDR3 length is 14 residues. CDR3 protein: CSVVFVGRPYEQYF. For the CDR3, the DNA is TGCAGCGTTGTTTTTGTCGGAAGACCCTACGAGCAGTACTTC.

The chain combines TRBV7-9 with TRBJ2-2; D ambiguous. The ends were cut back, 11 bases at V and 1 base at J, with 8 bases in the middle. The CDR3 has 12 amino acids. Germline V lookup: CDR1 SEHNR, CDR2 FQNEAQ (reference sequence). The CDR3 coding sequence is TGTGCCCTGGGAATGAACACCGGGGAGCTGTTTTTT. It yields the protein CALGMNTGELFF.